Described below is a single T cell receptor (beta chain) sequence and its context. Its antigen remains unidentified. TCRdb's copy holds only in-frame clones and misses some; the assay was immunoSEQ multiplex PCR. The table shows about 130,000 clones, with just under 85% occurring only once. V lost 8 bases and J lost 5; bases outside the gene matches: 9. Per the germline V gene, CDR1 is MRHNA and CDR2 is SNTAGT. The CDR3 sequence is 15 residues long. This entry belongs to a study of cytomegalovirus exposure and HLA in healthy donors. Study in general: The 120 or so validation repertoires used a platform that matched the one used for the approximately 610 first-cohort repertoires, as a later analysis reported.

Study-wide findings and caveats: The tendency of first-cohort TCR clusters to co-occur in the 120 or so validation repertoires emerged from a later analysis.

A 120-subject validation cohort, separate from the approximately 670-subject first cohort, supplied the donors. The TCR sequence derives from a man in his thirties or forties in good health and CMV-seropositive. The specimen sequenced was PBMCs. The V gene is TRBV6-4, the J gene TRBJ2-5; 12 nucleotides match TRBD2. Written as DNA, the CDR3 is TGTGCCAGCGACAGACTAGCGGGAGTTGAGGAGACCCAGTACTTC. Its protein is CASDRLAGVEETQYF.